Shown below are 2 T cell receptor beta chains from a single sample sequenced in a study of Tregs in tolerant kidney transplant recipients. Recipients received nonmyeloablative bone marrow transplants from related graft donors, with transient mixed chimerism. Generated by immunoSEQ multiplex PCR, the TCRdb table keeps only in-frame clones and is missing some. The table includes more than 90,000 clones, approximately 93% detected once. The starting material was CD4+ T cells from blood (PBMCs), obtained 12 months after the transplant. All receptors come from a human patient who received a combined kidney and bone marrow transplant. Certain T cells may be donor cells from the graft.

The CDR3 nucleotides read TGTGCCAGCAGCACTTTTGGGGGCCGCACTAGCGCTGAGCAGTACTTC. Translated: CASSTFGGRTSAEQYF. The chain uses TRBV5-6 and TRBJ2-7; the D gene is possibly TRBD2 (7 bases). This CDR3 is built from 16 residues. Germline assignment: CDR1 SGHDT and CDR2 YYEEEE. V shed 4 bases and J shed 7 bases, with 24 bases lying between them. Complete variable domain (other parts from reference TRBV5-6 and TRBJ2-7): DAGVTQSPTHLIKTRGQQVTLRCSPKSGHDTVSWYQQALGQGPQFIFQYYEEEERQRGNFPDRFSGHQFPNYSSELNVNALLLGDSALYLCASSTFGGRTSAEQYFGPGTRLTVT.

V is TRBV6-1 and J is TRBJ1-2, with TRBD1 matching 7 bases. This CDR3 is 16 amino acids long. V was clipped by 0 bases and J by 4 bases; unmatched bases: 8. CDR1 is MNHNS and CDR2 is SASEGT in the germline V gene. CDR3 amino acids: CASSEASAGGGYGYTF. The CDR3 region has the DNA TGTGCCAGCAGTGAAGCGTCGGCAGGGGGTGGCTATGGCTACACCTTC.